This TCR beta chain was captured in a study of blood T cells in healthy people across ages. Turning to the study itself: About one barcoded beta molecule was captured per two T cells (by template switching). The study's findings and limits: Per million T cells, TCR beta diversity dropped about linearly as age rose.

About this clonotype: The antigen is undetermined.

The CDR3 has 16 amino acids. The germline CDR1 and CDR2 sequences are MNHEY and SMNVEV (reference sequence). V was cut by 3 bases and J by 4 bases, with 16 bases left in between. Through a sample-barcoded 5' primer and a J-beta primer mix, a second PCR was run for roughly 6 to 12 cycles. A template-switch adaptor with 12 random nucleotides tagged each cDNA molecule. A single record per CDR3 protein comes from TCRdb applying MiXCR to the 5' RACE reads. The table shows about 1,400,000 distinct CDR3 sequences, with around 59% occurring only once. The sample comprised blood. The rearrangement links TRBV27 to TRBJ1-5; D is unresolved. The clonotype originates from a man between 18 and 29 years old in good health. CDR3 region: CASSLVASMGNQPQHF. In DNA form, the CDR3 reads TGTGCCAGCAGTTTGGTTGCAAGCATGGGAAATCAGCCCCAGCATTTT.